Presented here are 18 T cell receptor beta chains from one specimen sequenced in a study of Ad26.COV2.S vaccination and SARS-CoV-2 variants. Treatment specified: roughly 18 received Ad26.COV2.S at low or high dose, single or two shots; about 5 received placebo; per-sample allocation not given. Sampling happened 63 days after the first vaccine or placebo injection. Using immunoSEQ multiplex PCR, the repertoire was profiled, and TCRdb retains in-frame clones only, with some absent. Among some 370,000 clones, about 80% were seen once, and the ten largest hold about 7.4%. Material: peripheral blood, obtained in a trial of Ad26.COV2.S vaccine versus placebo. These receptors were taken from a person aged 18-60 years who received the Ad26.COV2.S COVID-19 vaccine or a placebo.

The chain joins TRBV12-3 or TRBV12-4 to TRBJ2-7; D is undetermined. This CDR3 has 12 amino acids. Trimming removed 3 bases from V and 7 bases from J, with 10 bases in between. CDR3 sequence (DNA): TGTGCCAGCAGTTTTCTCCCCGGAGAGCAGTACTTC. Amino acid sequence: CASSFLPGEQYF.

This chain connects TRBV28 to TRBJ2-7, with 7 bases aligning to TRBD1. This CDR3 is 15 amino acids long. After removal of 6 bases from V and 0 bases from J, the junction contained 8 bases not matched to a gene. Germline-derived CDR1 and CDR2 are MDHEN and SYDVKM. In DNA, the CDR3 is TGTGCCAGCAGAGGGACAGAGCCAAGCTCCTACGAGCAGTACTTC. Translating gives CASRGTEPSSYEQYF.

The genes are TRBV27 and TRBJ2-6, with D tentatively TRBD2 (6 bases). Trimming shortened V by 10 bases and J by 0 bases, and 13 bases separated the two germline ends. The CDR3 runs to 15 residues. Germline values: CDR1 MNHEY, CDR2 SMNVEV (reference sequence). The CDR3 protein is CATQGGGSGANVLTF. In DNA form, the CDR3 reads TGTGCCACCCAGGGAGGAGGCTCTGGGGCCAACGTCCTGACTTTC.

Comment on this clone: This same CDR3 is encoded by further DNA sequences in the sample. The chain is built from TRBV7-9 and TRBJ2-2; D ambiguous. From germline, CDR1 is SEHNR and CDR2 FQNEAQ (reference sequence). V lost 3 bases and J lost 4, with 3 bases in between. The CDR3 extends over 12 amino acids. This CDR3 reads CASSFGTGELFF. CDR3 DNA: TGTGCCAGCAGCTTTGGCACCGGGGAGCTGTTTTTT.

The chain carries TRBV27 and TRBJ2-1, with D uncertain. The CDR3 length is 14 residues. V was trimmed by 4 bases and J by 4 bases, leaving 11 bases between them. Germline lookup yields CDR1 MNHEY and CDR2 SMNVEV (reference sequence). In DNA form, the CDR3 reads TGTGCCAGCAGTTCGTTTGGGTCTTACAATGAGCAGTTCTTC. Translating it yields CASSSFGSYNEQFF.

The sample holds one count of this clone. This chain joins TRBV11-3 and TRBJ2-1, with D perhaps TRBD1 or TRBD2 (5 bases each). CDR3 length equals 15 residues. The germline V gene has CDR1 SGHNT and CDR2 YENEEA. The ends were cut back, 5 bases at V and 6 bases at J, with 17 bases in the middle. The CDR3 DNA reads as TGTGCCAGCAGCACCCGGGGCAGCCCCAGCAATGAGCAGTTCTTC. Translating gives CASSTRGSPSNEQFF.

This clone has only one observation. The chain uses TRBV9 and TRBJ2-6; maybe TRBD2 (5 bases). Germline V gene lookup returns CDR1 SGDLS and CDR2 YYNGEE. Trimming shortened V by 3 bases and J by 1 base, and 11 bases separated the two germline ends. CDR3 size: 16 residues. The CDR3 DNA sequence: TGTGCCAGCAGCGGGACTTACTTTTCTGGGGCCAACGTCCTGACTTTC. Translating it yields CASSGTYFSGANVLTF. The whole variable domain, filled in from reference TRBV9 and TRBJ2-6, reads DSGVTQTPKHLITATGQRVTLRCSPRSGDLSVYWYQQSLDQGLQFLIQYYNGEERAKGNILERFSAQQFPDLHSELNLSSLELGDSALYFCASSGTYFSGANVLTFGAGSRLTVL.

This clone was detected only a few times. This sequence joins TRBV5-6 and TRBJ1-3; tentative D call: TRBD1 (5 bases). There are 15 residues in the CDR3. V was trimmed by 3 bases and J by 2 bases, leaving 12 bases between them. Per the germline V gene, CDR1 is SGHDT and CDR2 is YYEEEE. This CDR3 is CASSSLDITGNTIYF. As DNA, the CDR3 is TGTGCCAGCAGCTCACTGGACATTACTGGAAACACCATATATTTT.

The table lists this clone with a few counts. The chain uses TRBV6-5 and TRBJ2-7; 8 bases are a match to TRBD2. Germline-derived CDR1 and CDR2 are MNHEY and SVGAGI. Unmatched junction bases numbered 8, after V lost 1 base and J lost 3 bases. The CDR3 contains 16 residues. The CDR3 region is CASSYFGRGGVYEQYF. In nucleotides, the CDR3 is TGTGCCAGCAGTTACTTTGGACGGGGGGGCGTCTACGAGCAGTACTTC.

This chain connects TRBV11-3 to TRBJ1-1, with unresolved D. Germline V gene data show CDR1 as SGHNT and CDR2 as YENEEA. V was trimmed by 7 bases and J by 1 base, leaving 19 bases between them. The CDR3 sequence is 16 residues long. The CDR3 region has the DNA TGTGCCAGCACCCCGAGGCCCACCTCATGGAACACTGAAGCTTTCTTT. This gives the protein CASTPRPTSWNTEAFF.

The chain uses TRBV4-1 and TRBJ2-1; 8 bases map to TRBD2. In germline, CDR1 is MGHRA, CDR2 YSYEKL. V lost 4 bases to trimming and J lost 4 bases; unmatched junction nucleotides: 9. The length of the CDR3 is 16 residues. CDR3 DNA: TGCGCCAGCAGCCCCGGGAGGGGACGGACGTACAATGAGCAGTTCTTC. This encodes CASSPGRGRTYNEQFF.

The genes are TRBV7-2 and TRBJ2-5; TRBD2 is a possible D gene (5 bases). Germline V lookup: CDR1 SGHTA, CDR2 FQGNSA. The CDR3 is 15 amino acids. V lost 4 bases to trimming and J lost 1 base, with 13 bases between them. CDR3 DNA: TGTGCCAGCAGCTCCGTTGGACTTACCCAAGAGACCCAGTACTTC. Its protein product is CASSSVGLTQETQYF.

The rearrangement joins TRBV4-2 to TRBJ1-1; 7 bases are shared with TRBD1. Germline CDR1 LGHNA, CDR2 YNFKEQ. The CDR3 covers 15 residues. Trimming at V came to 2 bases and at J to 1 base, leaving 4 bases not matched to a gene. The CDR3, as DNA: TGTGCCAGCAGCCAACCCACAGGGGCGAACACTGAAGCTTTCTTT. This sequence encodes CASSQPTGANTEAFF.

A note on this clone: A junction end diverges from the germline sequence, so it may reflect a read error. The gene calls are TRBV19 and TRBJ1-2; D perhaps matches TRBD1 (5 bases). This CDR3 has 8 residues. Germline values: CDR1 LNHDA, CDR2 SQIVND (reference sequence). In nucleotides, the CDR3 is TGTGCCGTACAGAGGGGTTTCTTC. Protein product: CAVQRGFF. The full variable domain, completed using reference TRBV19 and TRBJ1-2, is DGGITQSPKYLFRKEGQNVTLSCEQNLNHDAMYWYRQDPGQGLRLIYYSQIVNDFQKGDIAEGYSVSREKKESFPLTVTSAQKNPTAFYLCAVQRGFFGSGTRLTVV.

This clone was detected once. The V gene is TRBV19, the J gene TRBJ1-1; TRBD1 matches at 7 bases. The germline V gene encodes CDR1 LNHDA and CDR2 SQIVND (reference sequence). The V segment lost 6 bases and the J segment 1 base; nucleotides outside the gene matches: 11. The CDR3 consists of 16 residues. The CDR3 bases are TGTGCCAGTAGACTCCTCCGGACAGGCGGGAACACTGAAGCTTTCTTT. Translating it yields CASRLLRTGGNTEAFF.

The J gene is TRBJ2-2, the V gene TRBV5-1, with D unclear. Germline CDR1 reads SGHRS; CDR2 reads YFSETQ. There are 12 residues in the CDR3. V gave up 5 bases and J gave up 2 bases, with 4 bases separating them. The CDR3 DNA reads as TGCGCCAGCAGAAAAAACACCGGGGAGCTGTTTTTT. Residues: CASRKNTGELFF.

This rearrangement joins TRBV19 to TRBJ1-5, with 7 bases identical to TRBD1. V shed 9 bases and J 5 bases; nucleotides not matched to a gene: 13. Germline assignment: CDR1 LNHDA and CDR2 SQIVND (reference sequence). The CDR3 has 15 residues. The CDR3 DNA follows: TGTGCCAGCAGTCTCAGAGGGGGCTTGGATCAGCCCCAGCATTTT. This sequence encodes CASSLRGGLDQPQHF.

This clone was counted a few times. This chain links TRBV5-1 with TRBJ1-3; the D gene is possibly TRBD1 (6 bases). The V gene lost 4 bases and the J gene lost 2 bases, with 7 bases spanning the gap. Germline CDR1 reads SGHRS; CDR2 reads YFSETQ. The CDR3 sequence is 13 residues long. CDR3: CASSGDTGNTIYF. The CDR3 DNA reads as TGCGCCAGCAGCGGGGACACTGGAAACACCATATATTTT.